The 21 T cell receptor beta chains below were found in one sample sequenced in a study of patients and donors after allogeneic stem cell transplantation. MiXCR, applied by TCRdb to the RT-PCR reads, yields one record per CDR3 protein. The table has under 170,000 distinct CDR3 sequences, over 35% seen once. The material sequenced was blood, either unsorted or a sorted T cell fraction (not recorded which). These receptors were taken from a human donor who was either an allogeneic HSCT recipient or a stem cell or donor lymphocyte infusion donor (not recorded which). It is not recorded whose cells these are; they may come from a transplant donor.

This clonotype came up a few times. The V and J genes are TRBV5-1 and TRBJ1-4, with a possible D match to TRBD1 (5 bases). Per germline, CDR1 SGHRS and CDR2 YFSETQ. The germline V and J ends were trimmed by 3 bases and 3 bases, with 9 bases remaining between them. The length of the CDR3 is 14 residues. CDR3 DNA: TGCGCCAGCAGCTGGTCAGGGTCTAATGAAAAACTGTTTTTT. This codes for CASSWSGSNEKLFF. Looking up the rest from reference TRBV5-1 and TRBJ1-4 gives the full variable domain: KAGVTQTPRYLIKTRGQQVTLSCSPISGHRSVSWYQQTPGQGLQFLFEYFSETQRNKGNFPGRFSGRQFSNSRSEMNVSTLELGDSALYLCASSWSGSNEKLFFGSGTQLSVL.

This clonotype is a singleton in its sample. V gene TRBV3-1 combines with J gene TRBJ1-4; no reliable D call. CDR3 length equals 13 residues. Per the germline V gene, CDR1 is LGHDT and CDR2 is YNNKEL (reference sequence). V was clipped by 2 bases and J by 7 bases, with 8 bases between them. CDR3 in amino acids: CASSQSLGEKLFF. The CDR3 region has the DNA TGTGCCAGCAGCCAATCCCTAGGTGAAAAACTGTTTTTT. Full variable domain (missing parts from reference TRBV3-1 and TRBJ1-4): DTAVSQTPKYLVTQMGNDKSIKCEQNLGHDTMYWYKQDSKKFLKIMFSYNNKELIINETVPNRFSPKSPDKAHLNLHINSLELGDSAVYFCASSQSLGEKLFFGSGTQLSVL.

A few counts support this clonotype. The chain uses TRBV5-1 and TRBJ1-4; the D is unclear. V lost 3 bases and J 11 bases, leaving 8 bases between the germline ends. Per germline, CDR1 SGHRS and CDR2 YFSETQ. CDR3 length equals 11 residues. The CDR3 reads CASSSQGKLFF. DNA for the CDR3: TGCGCCAGCAGCTCACAAGGGAAACTGTTTTTT.

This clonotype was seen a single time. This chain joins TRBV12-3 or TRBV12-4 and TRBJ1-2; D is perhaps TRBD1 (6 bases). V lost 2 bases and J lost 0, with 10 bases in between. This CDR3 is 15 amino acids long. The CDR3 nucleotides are TGTGCCAGCAGTTTATCGTGGGGGCCTAACTATGGCTACACCTTC. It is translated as CASSLSWGPNYGYTF.

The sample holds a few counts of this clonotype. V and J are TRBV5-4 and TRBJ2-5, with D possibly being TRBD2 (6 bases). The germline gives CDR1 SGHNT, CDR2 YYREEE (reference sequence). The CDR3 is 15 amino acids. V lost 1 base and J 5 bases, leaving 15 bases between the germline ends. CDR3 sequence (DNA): TGTGCCAGCAGCTTGAGACTAGATGGGGCGGAGACCCAGTACTTC. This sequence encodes CASSLRLDGAETQYF.

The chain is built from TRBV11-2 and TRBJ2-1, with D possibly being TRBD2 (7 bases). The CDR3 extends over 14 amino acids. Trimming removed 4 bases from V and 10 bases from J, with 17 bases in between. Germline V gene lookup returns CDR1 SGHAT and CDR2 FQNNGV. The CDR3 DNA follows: TGTGCCAGCAGCTCCGTGGGGACGGGGGGCGAGCAGTTCTTC. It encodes CASSSVGTGGEQFF.

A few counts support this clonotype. DNA of the CDR3: TGTGCCAGCAGTCCCCCCGGGGAGGGGAGTGGCTACACCTTC. Protein: CASSPPGEGSGYTF. The gene calls are TRBV12-3 or TRBV12-4 and TRBJ1-2; a possible D gene is TRBD1 (5 bases). Trimming pared 5 bases from V and 7 bases from J, leaving 17 bases between. CDR3 length: 14 amino acids.

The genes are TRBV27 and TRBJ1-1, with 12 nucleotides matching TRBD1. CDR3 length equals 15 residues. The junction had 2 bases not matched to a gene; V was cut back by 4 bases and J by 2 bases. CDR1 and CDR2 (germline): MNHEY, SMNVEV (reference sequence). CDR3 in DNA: TGTGCCAGCAGTTGGGGACAGGGGGCTAACACTGAAGCTTTCTTT. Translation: CASSWGQGANTEAFF.

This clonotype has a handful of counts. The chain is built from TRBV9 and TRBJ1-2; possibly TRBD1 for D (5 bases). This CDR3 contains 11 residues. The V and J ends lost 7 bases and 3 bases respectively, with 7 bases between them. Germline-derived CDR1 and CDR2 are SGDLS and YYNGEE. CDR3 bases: TGTGCCAGCGGGGACCACTATGGCTACACCTTC. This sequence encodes CASGDHYGYTF.

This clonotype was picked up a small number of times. The CDR3 is CASSGRNTEAFF. CDR3 nucleotides: TGTGCCAGCAGTGGACGGAACACTGAAGCTTTCTTT. The chain links TRBV12-3 or TRBV12-4 to TRBJ1-1; D gene unclear. Trimming cost V 5 bases and J 1 base, with 5 bases left between them. The length of the CDR3 is 12 residues.

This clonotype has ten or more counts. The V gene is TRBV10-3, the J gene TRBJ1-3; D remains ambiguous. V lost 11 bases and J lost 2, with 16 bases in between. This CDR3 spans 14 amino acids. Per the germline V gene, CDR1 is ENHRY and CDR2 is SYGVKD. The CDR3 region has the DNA TGTGCCGCAACCGGGAGGGATCCTGGAAACACCATATATTTT. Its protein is CAATGRDPGNTIYF.

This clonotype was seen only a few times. The CDR3 loop is CASTSDTNTGELFF. CDR3 sequence (DNA): TGTGCCAGCACCTCCGACACGAACACCGGGGAGCTGTTTTTT. The rearrangement joins TRBV12-3 or TRBV12-4 to TRBJ2-2; D remains unclear. The CDR3 is 14 amino acids. V gave up 7 bases and J gave up 0 bases, with 9 bases separating them.

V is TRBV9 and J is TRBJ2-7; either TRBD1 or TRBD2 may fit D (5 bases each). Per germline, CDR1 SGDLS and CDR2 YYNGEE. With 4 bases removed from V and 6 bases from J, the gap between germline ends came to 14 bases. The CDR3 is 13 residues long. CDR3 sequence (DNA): TGTGCCAGCAGCCCACCTGGGGGAGCCGAGCAGTACTTC. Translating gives CASSPPGGAEQYF.

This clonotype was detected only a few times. CDR3 bases: TGCAGTGCTAGAGTAGGGGTCCGCGTTGGGGCTTTCTTT. Residues: CSARVGVRVGAFF. The rearrangement uses TRBV20-1 and TRBJ1-1; possible D gene TRBD1, 5 bases. CDR1 is DFQATT, CDR2 SNEGSKA, per germline (reference sequence). Trimming stripped 1 base from V and 11 bases from J, with 17 bases between. This CDR3 spans 13 amino acids.

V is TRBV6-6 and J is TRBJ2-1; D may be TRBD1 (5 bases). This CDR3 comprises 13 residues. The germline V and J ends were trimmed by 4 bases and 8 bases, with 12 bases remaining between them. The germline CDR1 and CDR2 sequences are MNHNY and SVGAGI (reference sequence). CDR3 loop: CASSWTKWDEQFF. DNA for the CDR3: TGTGCCAGCAGTTGGACAAAGTGGGATGAGCAGTTCTTC.

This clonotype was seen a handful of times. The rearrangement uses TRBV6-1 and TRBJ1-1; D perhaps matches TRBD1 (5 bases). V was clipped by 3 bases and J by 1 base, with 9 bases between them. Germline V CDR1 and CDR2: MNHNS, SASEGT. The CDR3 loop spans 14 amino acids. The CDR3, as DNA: TGTGCCAGCAGTGACGAGGGGCCGAACACTGAAGCTTTCTTT. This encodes CASSDEGPNTEAFF.

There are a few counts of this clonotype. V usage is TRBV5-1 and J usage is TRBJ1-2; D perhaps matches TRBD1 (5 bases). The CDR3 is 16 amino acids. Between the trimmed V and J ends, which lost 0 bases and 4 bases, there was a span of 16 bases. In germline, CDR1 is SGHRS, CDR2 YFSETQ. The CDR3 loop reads CASSLAGTDLPYGYTF. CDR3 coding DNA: TGCGCCAGCAGCTTGGCGGGGACGGATCTCCCCTATGGCTACACCTTC.

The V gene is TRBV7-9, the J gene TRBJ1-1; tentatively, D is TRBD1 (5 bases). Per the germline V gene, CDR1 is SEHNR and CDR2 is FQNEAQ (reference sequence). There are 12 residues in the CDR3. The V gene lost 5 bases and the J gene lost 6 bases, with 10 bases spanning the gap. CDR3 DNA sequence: TGTGCCAGCAGCCCAAGGGACCCTGAAGCTTTCTTT. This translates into CASSPRDPEAFF.

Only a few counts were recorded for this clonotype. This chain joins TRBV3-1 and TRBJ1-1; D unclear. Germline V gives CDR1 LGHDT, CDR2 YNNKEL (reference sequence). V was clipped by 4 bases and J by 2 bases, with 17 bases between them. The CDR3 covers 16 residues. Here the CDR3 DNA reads TGTGCCAGCAGCCCCATGCCGGCTGTAAGAAACACTGAAGCTTTCTTT. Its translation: CASSPMPAVRNTEAFF.

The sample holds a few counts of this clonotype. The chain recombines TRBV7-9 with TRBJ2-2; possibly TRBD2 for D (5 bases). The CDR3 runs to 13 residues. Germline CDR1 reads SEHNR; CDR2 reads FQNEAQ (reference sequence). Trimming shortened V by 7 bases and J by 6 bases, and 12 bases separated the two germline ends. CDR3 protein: CASTLEGPGELFF. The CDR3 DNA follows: TGTGCCAGCACCCTAGAGGGCCCCGGGGAGCTGTTTTTT.

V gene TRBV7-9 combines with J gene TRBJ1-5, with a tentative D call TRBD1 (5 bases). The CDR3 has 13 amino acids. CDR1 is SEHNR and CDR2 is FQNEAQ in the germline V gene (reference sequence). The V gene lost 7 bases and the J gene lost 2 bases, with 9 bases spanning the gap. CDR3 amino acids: CASTLGGNQPQHF. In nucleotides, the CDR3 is TGTGCCAGCACCCTAGGGGGCAATCAGCCCCAGCATTTT. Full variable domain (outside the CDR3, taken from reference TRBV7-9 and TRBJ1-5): DTGVSQNPRHKITKRGQNVTFRCDPISEHNRLYWYRQTLGQGPEFLTYFQNEAQLEKSRLLSDRFSAERPKGSFSTLEIQRTEQGDSAMYLCASTLGGNQPQHFGDGTRLSIL.